The 4 T cell receptor beta chains reported below all come from one sample, sequenced in a study of blood T cell repertoires in COVID-19. The data were produced by immunoSEQ multiplex PCR, yet TCRdb's version contains in-frame clones alone and is incomplete. The sample lists 200,000 to 300,000 clones; approximately 83% were seen once. Sequencing was performed on PBMCs or T cells enriched from blood (not recorded which). These receptors all stem from a woman aged 40 to 50 who had been exposed to COVID-19.

This clone was seen a few times. This chain joins TRBV4-3 and TRBJ1-5; D perhaps matches TRBD1 (5 bases). From germline, CDR1 is LGHNA and CDR2 YSLEER. CDR3 length: 17 residues. The V and J ends lost 1 base and 4 bases respectively, with 17 bases between them. The CDR3 DNA is TGCGCCAGCAGCCAAGGTATCAGGGAAGGAGCGAATCAGCCCCAGCATTTT. Its translation: CASSQGIREGANQPQHF.

This clone has only a few counts. This rearrangement joins TRBV20-1 to TRBJ1-1; D unresolved. The V end was cut by 6 bases, the J end by 3 bases, with 8 bases between. The CDR3 contains 11 residues. Germline V CDR1 and CDR2: DFQATT, SNEGSKA (reference sequence). CDR3 residues: CSAERDTEAFF. In nucleotides, the CDR3 is TGCAGTGCAGAACGGGACACTGAAGCTTTCTTT.

This clone was detected ten times or more. This chain uses TRBV7-3 with TRBJ2-5, with a possible D match to TRBD2 (6 bases). The CDR3 spans 16 residues. Germline lookup yields CDR1 SGHTA and CDR2 FQGTGA. V was pared by 1 base and J by 0 bases, with 12 bases between. The CDR3: CASSLNGGRNQETQYF. The CDR3 nucleotides read TGTGCCAGCAGCTTAAACGGGGGACGGAACCAAGAGACCCAGTACTTC.

This chain links TRBV25-1 with TRBJ1-1; D is perhaps TRBD1 (6 bases). CDR3 size: 16 residues. The V end lost 3 bases, the J end lost 3 bases, and 17 bases lay between the germline ends. Germline lookup yields CDR1 MGHDK and CDR2 SYGVNS. The DNA for the CDR3 is TGTGCCAGCAGTGACCCCGGACAGAGTTCGGACACTGAAGCTTTCTTT. Its protein product is CASSDPGQSSDTEAFF.